This T cell receptor (beta chain) was retrieved from a study of neurological immune-mediated disorders. This clonotype was recorded at least ten times. Trimming removed 4 bases from V and 2 bases from J; junction bases left unmatched: 7. CDR1 and CDR2 (germline): LGHDT, YNNKEL (reference sequence). The CDR3 is 16 amino acids. TCRdb used MiXCR to reprocess the 5' RACE reads, holding one entry per CDR3 protein. The sample lists about 66,000 distinct CDR3 sequences, almost 3.5% occurring once. Sequences were obtained from PBMCs. The chain combines TRBV3-1 with TRBJ2-3, with TRBD2 matching 9 bases. The TCR originated in a man between 35 and 55 years old with multiple sclerosis. CDR3 sequence: CASSRIAGEDTDTQYF. CDR3 in DNA: TGTGCCAGCAGCCGTATAGCGGGGGAGGACACAGATACGCAGTATTTT.